The present T cell receptor beta chain was sequenced within a study of T-cell reconstitution after alpha-beta-depleted transplantation in children. Points from the study as a whole: Approximately two months post-transplant, alpha-beta T cells reportedly originated from several hundred expanded graft clones.

It was with unique molecular identifiers that the TCRbeta library was prepared. TCRdb reprocessed the PCR reads with MiXCR, giving one entry per CDR3 protein. Counted here are about 420,000 distinct CDR3 sequences, roughly 16% occurring once; the ten biggest clones make up 25% to 30%. This clonotype appeared a few times. What it recognizes is unknown. Trimming took 7 bases from V and 4 from J, leaving 19 bases between them. The CDR3 totals 14 residues. Per the germline V gene, CDR1 is DFQATT and CDR2 is SNEGSKA (reference sequence). J is TRBJ2-5 and V is TRBV20-1; either TRBD1 or TRBD2 may fit D (6 bases each). The starting material was PBMCs, mostly from graft donor cells, obtained 360 days after TCRalphabeta/CD19-depleted stem cell transplant. This sequence was found in a boy under three years old who had a stem cell transplant for Wiskott-Aldrich syndrome, so the T cells may come from the graft donor. The CDR3 nucleotides read TGCAGTGGGCGGGGCAGGGAAGGGGGAGAGACCCAGTACTTC. This sequence encodes CSGRGREGGETQYF.